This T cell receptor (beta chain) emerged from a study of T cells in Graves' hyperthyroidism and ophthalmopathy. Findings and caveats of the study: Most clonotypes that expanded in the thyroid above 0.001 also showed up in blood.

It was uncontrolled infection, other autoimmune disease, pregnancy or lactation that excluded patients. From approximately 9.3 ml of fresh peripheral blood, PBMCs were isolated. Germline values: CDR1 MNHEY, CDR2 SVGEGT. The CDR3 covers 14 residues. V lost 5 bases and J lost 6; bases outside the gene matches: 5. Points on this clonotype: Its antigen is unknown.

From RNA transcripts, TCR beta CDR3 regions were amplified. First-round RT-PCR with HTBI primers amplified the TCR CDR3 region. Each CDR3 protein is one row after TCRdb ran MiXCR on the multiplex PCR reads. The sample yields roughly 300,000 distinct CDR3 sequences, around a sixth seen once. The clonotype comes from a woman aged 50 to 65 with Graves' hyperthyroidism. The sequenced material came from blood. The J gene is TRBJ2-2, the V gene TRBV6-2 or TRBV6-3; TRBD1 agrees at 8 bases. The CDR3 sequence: CASSDRTGPGELFF. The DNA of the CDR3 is TGTGCCAGCAGTGACCGGACAGGGCCCGGGGAGCTGTTTTTT.